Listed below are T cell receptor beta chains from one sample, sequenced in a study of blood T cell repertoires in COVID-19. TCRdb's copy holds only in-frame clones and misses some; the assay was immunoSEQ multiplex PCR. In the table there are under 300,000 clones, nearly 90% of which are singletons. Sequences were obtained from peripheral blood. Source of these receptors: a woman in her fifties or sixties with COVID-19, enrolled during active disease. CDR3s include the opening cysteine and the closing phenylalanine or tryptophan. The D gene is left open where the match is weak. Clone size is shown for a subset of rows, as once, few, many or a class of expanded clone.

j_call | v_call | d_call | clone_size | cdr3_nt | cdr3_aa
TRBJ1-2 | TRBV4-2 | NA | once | TGTGCCAGCAGCCAAGATCGGTGGTCGCCGGAGGATGGCTACACCTTC | CASSQDRWSPEDGYTF
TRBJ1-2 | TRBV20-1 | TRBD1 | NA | TGCAGTGCTAGTCAGGAACAGGGGGCAGGGGGCTACACCTTC | CSASQEQGAGGYTF
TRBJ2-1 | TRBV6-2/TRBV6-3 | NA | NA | TGTGCCAGCAGTTTCGTCTTATTACGAACCGGGTACAATGAGCAGTTCTTC | CASSFVLLRTGYNEQFF
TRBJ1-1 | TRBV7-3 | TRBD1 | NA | TGTGCCAGCAGCTTAACGTTCAAGGGGGCCTATGAGGGACGGAACACTGAAGCTTTCTTT | CASSLTFKGAYEGRNTEAFF
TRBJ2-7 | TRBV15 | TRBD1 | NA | TGTGCCACCAGCGAGACAGGGGCCTACGAGCAGTACTTC | CATSETGAYEQYF
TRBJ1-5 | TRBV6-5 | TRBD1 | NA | TGTGCCAGCAGCAGACAGGGAAATCAGCCCCAGCATTTT | CASSRQGNQPQHF
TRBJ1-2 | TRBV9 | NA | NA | TGTGCCAGCAGCGTAGATTGGGCAGGATCGGATTATGGCTACACCTTC | CASSVDWAGSDYGYTF
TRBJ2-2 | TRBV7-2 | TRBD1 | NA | TGTGCCAGCAGCGTGGGACAGGGGGCCGGGGAGCTGTTTTTT | CASSVGQGAGELFF
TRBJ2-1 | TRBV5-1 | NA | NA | TGCGCCAGCAGCTTGTTGGCAGACAGCTCCTACAATGAGCAGTTCTTC | CASSLLADSSYNEQFF
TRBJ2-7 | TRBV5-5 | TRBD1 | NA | TGTGCCAGCAGCTTGCAAATTAGGGGGCGATGGGGCCTGAGGTACGAGCAGTACTTC | CASSLQIRGRWGLRYEQYF
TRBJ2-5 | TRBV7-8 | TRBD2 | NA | TGTGCCAGCAGCTTAGCGGGACTAGCGGGCCTACACGCTCGCCAAGAGACCCAGTACTTC | CASSLAGLAGLHARQETQYF
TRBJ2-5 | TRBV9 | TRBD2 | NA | TGTGCCAGCAGCTTGAGGACTAGCGGGGGGGAGACCCAGTACTTC | CASSLRTSGGETQYF
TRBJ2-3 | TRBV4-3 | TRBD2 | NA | TGCGCCAGCAGCCAAGATTTGACAGCGGGGGGGGATACGCAGTATTTT | CASSQDLTAGGDTQYF
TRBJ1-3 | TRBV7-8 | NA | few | TGTGCCAGCAGCTTACTCCGGCGGTTCTCTGGAAACACCATATATTTT | CASSLLRRFSGNTIYF
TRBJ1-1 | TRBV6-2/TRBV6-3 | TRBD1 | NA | TGTGCCAGCAGTGGACAGGGGATTGAAGCTTTCTTT | CASSGQGIEAFF
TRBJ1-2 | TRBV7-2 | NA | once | TGTGCCAGCAGCCGTGGGGGGAAATATGGCTACACCTTC | CASSRGGKYGYTF
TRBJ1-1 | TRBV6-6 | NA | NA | TGTGCCAGCAGTTACTCGGGAGAGAACACTGAAGCTTTCTTT | CASSYSGENTEAFF
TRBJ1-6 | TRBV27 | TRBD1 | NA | TGTGCCAGCAGTTTAAAGGGGGGACAGGGGTCAAGCTCCTATAATTCACCCCTCCACTTT | CASSLKGGQGSSSYNSPLHF
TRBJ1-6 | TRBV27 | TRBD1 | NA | TGTGCCAGCACTATGGACCGGGACAGGGGGAATTCACCCCTCCACTTT | CASTMDRDRGNSPLHF
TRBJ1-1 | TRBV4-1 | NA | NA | TGCGCCAGCAGCCAAGATGCAGGGTTCAGCCGGGAGGCTTTCTTT | CASSQDAGFSREAFF